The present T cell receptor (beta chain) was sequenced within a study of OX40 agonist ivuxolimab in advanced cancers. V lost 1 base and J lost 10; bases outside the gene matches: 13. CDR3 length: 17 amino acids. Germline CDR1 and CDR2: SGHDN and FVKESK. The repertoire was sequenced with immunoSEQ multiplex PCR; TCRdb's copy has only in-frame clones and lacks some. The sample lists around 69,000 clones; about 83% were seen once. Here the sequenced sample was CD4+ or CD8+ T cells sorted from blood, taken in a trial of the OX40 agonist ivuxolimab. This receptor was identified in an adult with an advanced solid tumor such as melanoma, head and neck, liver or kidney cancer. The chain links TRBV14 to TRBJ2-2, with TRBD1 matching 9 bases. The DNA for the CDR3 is TGTGCCAGCAGCCAAGGAATTGGGACAGGGAGAATGGAGGAGCTGTTTTTT. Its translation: CASSQGIGTGRMEELFF.